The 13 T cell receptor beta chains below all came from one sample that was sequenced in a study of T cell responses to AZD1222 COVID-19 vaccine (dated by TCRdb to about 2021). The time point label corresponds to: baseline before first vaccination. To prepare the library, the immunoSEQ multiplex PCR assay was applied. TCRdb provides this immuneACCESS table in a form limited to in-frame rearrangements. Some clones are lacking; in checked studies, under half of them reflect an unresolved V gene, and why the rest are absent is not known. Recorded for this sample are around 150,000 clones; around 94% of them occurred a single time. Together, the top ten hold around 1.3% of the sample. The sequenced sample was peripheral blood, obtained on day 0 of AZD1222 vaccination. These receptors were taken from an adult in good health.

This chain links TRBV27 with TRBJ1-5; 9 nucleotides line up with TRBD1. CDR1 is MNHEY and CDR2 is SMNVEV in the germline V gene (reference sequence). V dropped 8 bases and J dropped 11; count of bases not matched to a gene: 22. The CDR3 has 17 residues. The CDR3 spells CASGGDRTGTGLGAQHF. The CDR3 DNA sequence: TGTGCCAGCGGAGGAGACCGTACCGGGACAGGGTTAGGAGCCCAGCATTTT.

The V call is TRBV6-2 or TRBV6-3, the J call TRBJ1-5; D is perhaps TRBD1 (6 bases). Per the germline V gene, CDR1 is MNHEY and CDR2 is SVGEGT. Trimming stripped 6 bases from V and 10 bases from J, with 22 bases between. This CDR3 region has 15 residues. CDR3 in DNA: TGTGCCAGCAGCACAGGGAAATCCAAAATCAGCCCCCAGCATTTT. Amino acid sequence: CASSTGKSKISPQHF.

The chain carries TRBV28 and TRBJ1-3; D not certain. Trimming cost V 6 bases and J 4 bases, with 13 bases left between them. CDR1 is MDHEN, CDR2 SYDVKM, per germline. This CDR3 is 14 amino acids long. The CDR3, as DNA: TGTGCCAGCAGCTATAGGGTTTCAGGAAACACCATATATTTT. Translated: CASSYRVSGNTIYF.

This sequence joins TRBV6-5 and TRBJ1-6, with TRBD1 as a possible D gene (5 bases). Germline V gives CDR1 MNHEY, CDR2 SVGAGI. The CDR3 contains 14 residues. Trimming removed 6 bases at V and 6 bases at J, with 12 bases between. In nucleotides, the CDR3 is TGTGCCAGCAGAAGACAGCCCTTTAATTCACCCCTCCACTTT. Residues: CASRRQPFNSPLHF.

The CDR3 DNA sequence: TGTGCCAGTAGTATTAGGGCAGGGGGTCGTGGCTACACCTTC. Its translation is CASSIRAGGRGYTF. V gene TRBV19 combines with J gene TRBJ1-2, with 7 positions matching TRBD1. The CDR3 runs to 14 residues. Germline V gene lookup returns CDR1 LNHDA and CDR2 SQIVND (reference sequence). The V and J ends lost 3 bases and 7 bases, in that order; junction bases with no gene match: 8.

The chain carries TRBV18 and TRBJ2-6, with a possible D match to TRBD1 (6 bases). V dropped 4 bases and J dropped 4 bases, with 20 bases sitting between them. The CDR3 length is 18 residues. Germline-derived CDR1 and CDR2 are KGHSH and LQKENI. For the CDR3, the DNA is TGTGCCAGCTCACGCACATACAGGGAGCTTTTCGGGGCCAACGTCCTGACTTTC. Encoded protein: CASSRTYRELFGANVLTF.

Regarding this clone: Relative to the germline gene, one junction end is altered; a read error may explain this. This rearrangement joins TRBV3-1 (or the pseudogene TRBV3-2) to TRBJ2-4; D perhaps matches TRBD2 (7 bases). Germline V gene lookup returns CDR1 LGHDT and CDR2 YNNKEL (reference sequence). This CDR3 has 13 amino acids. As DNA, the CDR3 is TGTGCCAGCAGCCAAGGGGAGGGCACAGGGAGGTCCTTC. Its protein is CASSQGEGTGRSF.

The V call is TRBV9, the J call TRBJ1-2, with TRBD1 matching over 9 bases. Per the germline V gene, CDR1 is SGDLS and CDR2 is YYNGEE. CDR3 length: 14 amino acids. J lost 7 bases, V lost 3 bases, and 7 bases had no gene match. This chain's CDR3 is CASSASGTGSGYTF. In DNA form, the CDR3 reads TGTGCCAGCAGCGCTTCCGGGACAGGGAGTGGCTACACCTTC.

The DNA for the CDR3 is TGCAGCGTTGAACCGGACAGGGGGGAGACCCAGTACTTC. Protein: CSVEPDRGETQYF. The chain has TRBV29-1 and TRBJ2-5, with TRBD1 matching over 10 bases. V shed 2 bases, J shed 5 bases, and the junction held 2 bases outside the gene matches. CDR3 size: 13 residues. Germline loops: CDR1 SQVTM, CDR2 ANQGSEA.

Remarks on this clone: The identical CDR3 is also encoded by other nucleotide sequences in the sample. Here the CDR3 DNA reads TGTGCCAGTAGTCCTAGGACAGTGAACACTGAAGCTTTCTTT. Its translation: CASSPRTVNTEAFF. The chain combines TRBV19 with TRBJ1-1; D is possibly TRBD1 (6 bases). Germline CDR1 reads LNHDA; CDR2 reads SQIVND (reference sequence). This CDR3 is 14 amino acids long. Trimming took 5 bases from V and 0 from J, leaving 10 bases between them.

The DNA of the CDR3 is TGCGCCAGCAGGAAGGACGGCCTTGAAGCTTTCTTT. It is translated as CASRKDGLEAFF. This rearrangement joins TRBV5-1 to TRBJ1-1; no definite D call. This CDR3 contains 12 residues. Germline V gives CDR1 SGHRS, CDR2 YFSETQ. The V end lost 5 bases, the J end lost 7 bases, and 12 bases lay between the germline ends.

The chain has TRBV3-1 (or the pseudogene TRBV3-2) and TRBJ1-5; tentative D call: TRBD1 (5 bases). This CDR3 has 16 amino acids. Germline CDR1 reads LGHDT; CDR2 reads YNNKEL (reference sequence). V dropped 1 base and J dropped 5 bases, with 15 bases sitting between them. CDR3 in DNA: TGTGCCAGCAGCCAAGTTAAGGGGATGAGGGATCAGCCCCAGCATTTT. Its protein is CASSQVKGMRDQPQHF.

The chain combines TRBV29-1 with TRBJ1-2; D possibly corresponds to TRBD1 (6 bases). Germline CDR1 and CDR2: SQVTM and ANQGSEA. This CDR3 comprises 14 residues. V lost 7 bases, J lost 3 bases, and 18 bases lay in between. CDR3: CSASSDSNYYGYTF. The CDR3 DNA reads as TGCAGCGCTTCCTCGGACAGTAATTACTATGGCTACACCTTC.